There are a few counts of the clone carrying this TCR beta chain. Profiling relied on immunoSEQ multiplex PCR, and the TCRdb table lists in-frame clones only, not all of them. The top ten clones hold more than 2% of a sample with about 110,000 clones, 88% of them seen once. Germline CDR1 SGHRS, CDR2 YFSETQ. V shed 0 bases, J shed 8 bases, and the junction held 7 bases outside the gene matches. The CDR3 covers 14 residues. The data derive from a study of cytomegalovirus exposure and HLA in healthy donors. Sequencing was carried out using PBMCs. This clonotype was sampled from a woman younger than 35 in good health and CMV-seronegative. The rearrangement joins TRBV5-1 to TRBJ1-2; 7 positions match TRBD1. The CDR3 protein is CASSLGQGTGGYTF. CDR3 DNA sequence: TGCGCCAGCAGCTTGGGACAGGGTACTGGAGGCTACACCTTC.